The clone carrying this TCR beta chain was counted many times. The antigen remains unidentified. These data originate in a study of CD8 T cells in ankylosing spondylitis. Study findings and constraints: Ankylosing spondylitis blood appeared to carry a characteristic TCR beta motif of several highly homologous variants. The clones that were linked to disease were reported to be significantly enriched in matched synovial fluid samples from ankylosing spondylitis patients.

Quantitative barcoded 5'-RACE was used to prepare TCR beta libraries. Using its own MiXCR run on the 5' RACE reads, TCRdb lists one record per CDR3 protein. Of approximately 300,000 distinct CDR3 sequences in the sample, around 20% were seen once. Germline trimming cut 9 bases from V and 8 bases from J; bases unmatched to any gene: 8. There are 13 residues in the CDR3. The germline V gene encodes CDR1 SGHAT and CDR2 FQNNGV. The source is a female donor with ankylosing spondylitis or in good health (not recorded which). This rearrangement joins TRBV11-2 to TRBJ2-1, with 9 bases matching TRBD2. Sequenced input: blood, either unsorted or a sorted T cell fraction (not recorded which). Here the CDR3 reads CASRLAGNHEQFF. CDR3 nucleotides: TGTGCCAGTCGGCTAGCGGGAAATCATGAGCAGTTCTTC.